These 10 T cell receptor beta chains share one sample of origin, sequenced in a study of cytomegalovirus exposure and HLA in healthy donors. In the PCR, 60 Vbeta and 13 Jbeta primers were used. The assay was immunoSEQ multiplex PCR, and TCRdb's table has in-frame clones only and misses some. The data show 100,000 to 150,000 clones, roughly 80% seen once. Sample: PBMCs. These receptors were obtained from a female donor in good health and CMV-seropositive.

V gene TRBV7-8 combines with J gene TRBJ2-3; D unresolved. Germline values: CDR1 SGHVS, CDR2 FQNEAQ. CDR3 length equals 15 residues. The V end lost 2 bases, the J end lost 2 bases, and 11 bases lay between the germline ends. The CDR3 coding sequence is TGTGCCAGCAGCTTACTGGTCGAGCCCACAGATACGCAGTATTTT. This translates into CASSLLVEPTDTQYF. Full variable domain (outside the CDR3, taken from reference TRBV7-8 and TRBJ2-3): GAGVSQSPRYKVAKRGQDVALRCDPISGHVSLFWYQQALGQGPEFLTYFQNEAQLDKSGLPSDRFFAERPEGSVSTLKIQRTQQEDSAVYLCASSLLVEPTDTQYFGPGTRLTVL.

J is TRBJ1-1 and V is TRBV5-1; D ambiguous. The V end lost 7 bases, the J end lost 4 bases, and 14 bases lay between the germline ends. The CDR3 is 13 residues long. CDR1 and CDR2 (germline): SGHRS, YFSETQ. In nucleotides, the CDR3 is TGCGCCAGCGGTGAGGGTTTGGGCACTGAAGCTTTCTTT. This translates into CASGEGLGTEAFF.

This chain connects TRBV7-9 to TRBJ1-2; TRBD1 aligns across 12 bases. Looked up from germline, CDR1 is SEHNR and CDR2 is FQNEAQ (reference sequence). The V gene end was trimmed by 3 bases and the J gene end by 2 bases; junction bases not matched to a gene: 4. This CDR3 has 16 amino acids. The CDR3 bases are TGTGCCAGCAGCTTGGGGACAGGGGGCTTGAACTATGGCTACACCTTC. Translated: CASSLGTGGLNYGYTF.

This clone was found a few times. This chain joins TRBV5-1 and TRBJ1-5; D call uncertain. V gave up 0 bases and J gave up 5 bases, with 9 bases separating them. This CDR3 region has 14 residues. In germline, CDR1 is SGHRS, CDR2 YFSETQ. The CDR3 DNA reads TGCGCCAGCAGCTTGGACGGTTTCTATCAGCCCCAGCATTTT. Translating it yields CASSLDGFYQPQHF.

In its sample, this clone was seen a few times. This chain links TRBV19 with TRBJ2-7; 9 bases line up with TRBD1. The germline V gene encodes CDR1 LNHDA and CDR2 SQIVND (reference sequence). The ends lost 5 bases at V and 3 bases at J; junction bases unmatched: 2. The CDR3 extends over 13 amino acids. For the CDR3, the DNA is TGTGCCAGTAGTTCGGGACAGGGCTACGAGCAGTACTTC. Its protein product is CASSSGQGYEQYF.

This chain joins TRBV27 and TRBJ2-1; 10 bases map to TRBD2. This CDR3 comprises 16 residues. Germline lookup yields CDR1 MNHEY and CDR2 SMNVEV (reference sequence). Losses at the gene ends were 2 bases for V and 10 bases for J; bases not matched to a gene: 11. CDR3 residues: CASSLSSAGGLFEQFF. DNA for the CDR3: TGTGCCAGCAGTTTAAGTTCAGCGGGGGGGCTCTTCGAGCAGTTCTTC.

The chain links TRBV6-1 to TRBJ2-7; TRBD1 matches at 8 bases. The germline V gene has CDR1 MNHNS and CDR2 SASEGT. The ends lost 9 bases at V and 5 bases at J; junction bases unmatched: 3. The CDR3 has 11 amino acids. The CDR3 DNA reads TGTGCCAGAGGACAGGGCAACGAGCAGTACTTC. This gives the protein CARGQGNEQYF.

The V call is TRBV10-2, the J call TRBJ1-2; unclear D gene. Between the trimmed V and J ends, which lost 3 bases and 1 base, there was a span of 12 bases. CDR1 is WSHSY and CDR2 is SAAADI in the germline V gene. The CDR3 loop spans 15 amino acids. CDR3 in amino acids: CASSDVGRFNYGYTF. CDR3 coding DNA: TGCGCCAGCAGTGATGTTGGGAGATTTAACTATGGCTACACCTTC.

This chain links TRBV7-3 with TRBJ2-2; D perhaps matches TRBD1 (7 bases). This CDR3 has 17 residues. Germline values: CDR1 SGHTA, CDR2 FQGTGA. V lost 1 base and J lost 1, with 13 bases in between. CDR3 amino acids: CASSLRSQGGNTGELFF. The CDR3 region has the DNA TGTGCCAGCAGCTTAAGATCGCAGGGGGGGAACACCGGGGAGCTGTTTTTT. Full variable domain (rest looked up from reference TRBV7-3 and TRBJ2-2): GAGVSQTPSNKVTEKGKYVELRCDPISGHTALYWYRQSLGQGPEFLIYFQGTGAADDSGLPNDRFFAVRPEGSVSTLKIQRTERGDSAVYLCASSLRSQGGNTGELFFGEGSRLTVL.

This chain joins TRBV12-5 and TRBJ2-7; possibly TRBD2 for D (7 bases). The CDR3 has 15 residues. V dropped 3 bases and J dropped 4 bases, with 16 bases sitting between them. Germline V gene sequence: CDR1 LGHNT, CDR2 FRNRAP. The CDR3 here is CASGLARGAPYEQYF. The DNA of the CDR3 is TGTGCTAGTGGTTTAGCACGGGGGGCCCCTTACGAGCAGTACTTC.